This TCR beta chain was recovered during a study of resident and recirculating memory T cells in vitiligo. The assay was immunoSEQ multiplex PCR, and TCRdb's table has in-frame clones only and misses some. This table has about 42,000 clones, 85% to 95% appearing once. Germline V lookup: CDR1 SGDLS, CDR2 YYNGEE. CDR3 size: 15 residues. Trimming cost V 3 bases and J 2 bases; bases outside gene matches: 6. Patients' lesions had not changed for the previous 6 months. What was sequenced was blood. The sequence derives from a male donor with vitiligo. The chain links TRBV9 to TRBJ1-2, with 8 bases identical to TRBD1. The CDR3 loop reads CASSAGQGANYGYTF. The CDR3 region has the DNA TGTGCCAGCAGCGCCGGACAGGGCGCGAACTATGGCTACACCTTC. Full variable domain (outside the CDR3, taken from reference TRBV9 and TRBJ1-2): DSGVTQTPKHLITATGQRVTLRCSPRSGDLSVYWYQQSLDQGLQFLIQYYNGEERAKGNILERFSAQQFPDLHSELNLSSLELGDSALYFCASSAGQGANYGYTFGSGTRLTVV.